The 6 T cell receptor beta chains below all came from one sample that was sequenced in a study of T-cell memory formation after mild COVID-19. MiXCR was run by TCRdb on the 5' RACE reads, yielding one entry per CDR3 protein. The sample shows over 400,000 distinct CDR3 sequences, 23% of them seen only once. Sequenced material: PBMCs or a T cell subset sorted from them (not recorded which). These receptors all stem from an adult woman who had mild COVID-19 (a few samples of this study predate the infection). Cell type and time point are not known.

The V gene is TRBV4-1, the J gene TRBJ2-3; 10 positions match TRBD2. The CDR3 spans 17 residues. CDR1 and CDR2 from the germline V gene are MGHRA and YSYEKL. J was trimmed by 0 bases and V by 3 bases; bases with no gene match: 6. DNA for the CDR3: TGCGCCAGCAGCCATCCTCTAGCGGGGGATAGCACAGATACGCAGTATTTT. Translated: CASSHPLAGDSTDTQYF.

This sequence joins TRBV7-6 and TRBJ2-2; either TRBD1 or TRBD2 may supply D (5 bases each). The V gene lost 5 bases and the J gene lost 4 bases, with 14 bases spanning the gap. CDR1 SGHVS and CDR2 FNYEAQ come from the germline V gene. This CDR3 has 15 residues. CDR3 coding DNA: TGTGCCAGCAGCCCTCTGACGGGGCCCACCGGGGAGCTGTTTTTT. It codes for CASSPLTGPTGELFF.

The CDR3 is CATSRDRGQIYNEQFF. CDR3 nucleotide sequence: TGTGCCACCAGCAGAGATCGTGGACAAATATACAATGAGCAGTTCTTC. The chain carries TRBV15 and TRBJ2-1; weak D call: TRBD1 (5 bases). Germline lookup yields CDR1 LNHNV and CDR2 YYDKDF (reference sequence). There are 16 residues in the CDR3. V was pared by 0 bases and J by 4 bases, with 13 bases between.

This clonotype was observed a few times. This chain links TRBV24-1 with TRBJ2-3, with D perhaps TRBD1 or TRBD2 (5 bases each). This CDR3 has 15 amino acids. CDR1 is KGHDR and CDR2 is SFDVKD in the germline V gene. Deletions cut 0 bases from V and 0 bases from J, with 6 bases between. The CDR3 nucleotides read TGTGCCACCAGTGATTTGGGGGGAAGCACAGATACGCAGTATTTT. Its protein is CATSDLGGSTDTQYF.

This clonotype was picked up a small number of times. The DNA of the CDR3 is TGTGCCAGCAGCCGTCCTGGGACTAGCGGGATGACAGATACGCAGTATTTT. Translating gives CASSRPGTSGMTDTQYF. This chain joins TRBV7-2 and TRBJ2-3; 13 nucleotides match TRBD2. The germline gives CDR1 SGHTA, CDR2 FQGNSA. The CDR3 covers 17 residues. V shed 5 bases, J shed 3 bases, and the junction held 8 bases outside the gene matches.

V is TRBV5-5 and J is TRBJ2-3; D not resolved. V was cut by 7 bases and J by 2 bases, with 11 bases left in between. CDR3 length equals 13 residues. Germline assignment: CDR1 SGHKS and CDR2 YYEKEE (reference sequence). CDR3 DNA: TGTGCCAGCGACTCGAGATACACAGATACGCAGTATTTT. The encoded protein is CASDSRYTDTQYF.